One sample yielded the 5 T cell receptor beta chains listed below, sequenced in a study of early T cells in non-severe SARS-CoV-2 infection. TCRdb re-called the 5' RACE reads with MiXCR, one entry per CDR3 protein. Of roughly 16,000 distinct CDR3 sequences listed, around 5.6% were seen once; the top ten hold 6% to 7%. This material consisted of whole blood, taken at baseline. These receptors originate from an adult who was a healthcare worker with PCR-confirmed SARS-CoV-2 infection or an uninfected control (not recorded which).

This clonotype appeared many times. The chain employs TRBV7-9 and TRBJ2-7; a possible D gene is TRBD1 (6 bases). The V end lost 2 bases, the J end lost 0 bases, and 11 bases lay between the germline ends. The germline gives CDR1 SEHNR, CDR2 FQNEAQ (reference sequence). This CDR3 spans 15 amino acids. The CDR3 loop reads CASSLRGGSSYEQYF. CDR3 in DNA: TGTGCCAGCAGCTTAAGAGGGGGTTCCTCCTACGAGCAGTACTTC.

By sample fraction, this clonotype is medium-sized. The J gene is TRBJ1-2, the V gene TRBV6-5; D gene unclear. CDR1 is MNHEY and CDR2 is SVGAGI in the germline V gene. V lost 5 bases and J lost 3, with 13 bases in between. This CDR3 comprises 14 residues. The CDR3 loop reads CASSRGSGDYGYTF. CDR3 coding DNA: TGTGCCAGCAGTCGTGGTTCAGGCGACTATGGCTACACCTTC.

This clonotype has at least ten counts. V usage is TRBV6-6 and J usage is TRBJ1-6; D is undetermined. This CDR3 comprises 16 residues. Trimming stripped 4 bases from V and 7 bases from J, with 17 bases between. In germline, CDR1 is MNHNY, CDR2 SVGAGI (reference sequence). CDR3 sequence (DNA): TGTGCCAGCAGTTCTAATGGCAGAGCGCTAAATTCACCCCTCCACTTT. Its protein is CASSSNGRALNSPLHF.

Worth noting for this clonotype: A much larger clone lies one base from this, so it may be a read error. This sequence joins TRBV29-1 and TRBJ2-1, with a tentative D call TRBD1 (6 bases). Trimming pared 6 bases from V and 8 bases from J, leaving 17 bases between. Germline V lookup: CDR1 SQVTM, CDR2 ANQGSEA. The CDR3 runs to 13 residues. In DNA form, the CDR3 reads TGCAGCGTCAAATCAATAAAGGGGGATGAGCAGTTCTTC. It specifies CSVKSIKGDEQFF.

By share, this clonotype counts as medium-sized. The genes are TRBV4-1 and TRBJ2-1, with D uncertain. Per the germline V gene, CDR1 is MGHRA and CDR2 is YSYEKL. The length of the CDR3 is 13 residues. Deletions cut 0 bases from V and 14 bases from J, with 14 bases between. CDR3 in amino acids: CASSQDLLRGKFF. The CDR3 DNA reads as TGCGCCAGCAGCCAAGATCTACTCCGAGGAAAGTTCTTC.